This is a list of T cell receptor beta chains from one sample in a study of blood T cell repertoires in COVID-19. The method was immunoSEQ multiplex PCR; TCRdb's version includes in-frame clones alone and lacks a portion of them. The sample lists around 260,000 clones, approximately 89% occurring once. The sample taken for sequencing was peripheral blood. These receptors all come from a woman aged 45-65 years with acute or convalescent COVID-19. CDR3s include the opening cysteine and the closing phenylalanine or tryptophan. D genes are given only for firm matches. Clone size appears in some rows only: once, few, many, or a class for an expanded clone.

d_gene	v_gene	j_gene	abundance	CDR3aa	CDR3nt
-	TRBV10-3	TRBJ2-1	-	CAIRVSGGNEQFF	TGTGCCATCAGAGTCTCGGGTGGGAATGAGCAGTTCTTC
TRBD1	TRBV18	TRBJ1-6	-	CASSRTGGNSPLHF	TGTGCCAGCTCGCGGACAGGGGGTAATTCACCCCTCCACTTT
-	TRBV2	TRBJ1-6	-	CASHTRRNNSPLHF	TGTGCCAGCCATACTAGGAGGAATAATTCACCCCTCCACTTT
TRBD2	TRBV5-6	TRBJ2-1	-	CASSLLGGLAGGGNEQFF	TGTGCCAGCAGCTTGTTAGGGGGACTAGCGGGAGGAGGGAATGAGCAGTTCTTC
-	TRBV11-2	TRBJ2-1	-	CASSSGLGSYNEQFF	TGTGCCAGCAGCTCAGGACTCGGCTCCTACAATGAGCAGTTCTTC
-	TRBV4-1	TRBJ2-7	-	CASSQSSGHYEQYF	TGCGCCAGCAGTCAGAGTTCGGGTCACTACGAGCAGTACTTC
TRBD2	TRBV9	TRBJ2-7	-	CASSSGLAVYEQYF	TGTGCCAGCAGCTCGGGACTAGCTGTCTACGAGCAGTACTTC
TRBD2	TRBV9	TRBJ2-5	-	CASSVAPSGRYETQYF	TGTGCCAGCAGCGTAGCGCCTAGCGGGAGGTATGAGACCCAGTACTTC
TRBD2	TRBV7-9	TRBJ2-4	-	CASSPRTSGGKNIQYF	TGTGCCAGCAGCCCGAGGACTAGCGGAGGGAAAAACATTCAGTACTTC
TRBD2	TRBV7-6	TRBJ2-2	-	CASSSTSGHTGELFF	TGTGCCAGCAGCTCGACTAGCGGACACACCGGGGAGCTGTTTTTT
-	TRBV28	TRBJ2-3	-	CASSFWSGSTDTQYF	TGTGCCAGCAGTTTTTGGAGCGGAAGCACAGATACGCAGTATTTT
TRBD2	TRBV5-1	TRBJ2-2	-	CASSPGGLAGGNTGELFF	TGCGCCAGCAGCCCTGGCGGGCTAGCGGGGGGAAACACCGGGGAGCTGTTTTTT
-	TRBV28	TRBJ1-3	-	CASSSWTVSGNTIYF	TGTGCCAGCAGTTCGTGGACAGTCTCTGGAAACACCATATATTTT
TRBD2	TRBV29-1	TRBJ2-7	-	CSVEVLGARGLAGVYEQYF	TGCAGCGTTGAAGTATTGGGGGCTCGGGGACTAGCGGGAGTCTACGAGCAGTACTTC
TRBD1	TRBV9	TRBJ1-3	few	CASSVDRQGFSGNTIYF	TGTGCCAGCAGCGTAGACCGACAGGGATTCTCTGGAAACACCATATATTTT
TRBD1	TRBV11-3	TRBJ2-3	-	CASSFSGTGGLDTQYF	TGTGCCAGCAGCTTTTCCGGGACAGGGGGCCTGGATACGCAGTATTTT
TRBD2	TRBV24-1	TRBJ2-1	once	CATSDDFSGTVEQFF	TGTGCCACCAGTGATGACTTTAGCGGGACGGTTGAGCAGTTCTTC
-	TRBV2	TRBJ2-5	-	CASSEGSGTKETQYF	TGTGCCAGCAGTGAAGGGAGCGGGACAAAGGAGACCCAGTACTTC
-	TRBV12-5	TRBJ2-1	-	CASGYVGNEQFF	TGTGCTAGTGGTTACGTCGGGAATGAGCAGTTCTTC
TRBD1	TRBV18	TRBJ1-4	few	CASSPVLQGEKLFF	TGTGCCAGCTCACCTGTACTACAGGGGGAAAAACTGTTTTTT
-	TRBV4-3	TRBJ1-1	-	CASSQKAGFMNTEAFF	TGCGCCAGCAGCCAAAAGGCAGGGTTCATGAACACTGAAGCTTTCTTT
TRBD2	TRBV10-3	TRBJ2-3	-	CAIRQREGTDTQYF	TGTGCCATCAGGCAGCGGGAGGGCACAGATACGCAGTATTTT
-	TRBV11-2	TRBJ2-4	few	CASSQPGRGPRIVQYF	TGTGCCAGCAGCCAACCGGGGCGGGGGCCCCGGATTGTTCAGTACTTC
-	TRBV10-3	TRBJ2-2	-	CAILRHLNTGELFF	TGTGCCATCCTACGACACCTTAACACCGGGGAGCTGTTTTTT
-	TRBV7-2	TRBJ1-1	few	CASSSSGGGHMNTEAFF	TGTGCCAGCAGCTCATCGGGTGGGGGCCACATGAACACTGAAGCTTTCTTT
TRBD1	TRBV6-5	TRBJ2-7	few	CASSSGTGGTYEQYF	TGTGCCAGCAGCAGTGGGACAGGGGGGACCTACGAGCAGTACTTC
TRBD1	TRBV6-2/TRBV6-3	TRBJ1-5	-	CASSQDRGQPQHF	TGTGCCAGCAGTCAGGACAGGGGTCAGCCCCAGCATTTT